This T cell receptor beta chain was obtained from a study of blood T cell repertoires in COVID-19. Across the whole study: PBMCs, B-cell-depleted T cells, or T cells provided the cDNA or gDNA that made up the material.

Authors' analysis steps: Estimation of nucleated cell counts was performed using reference gene primer amplification. The repertoire was sequenced with immunoSEQ multiplex PCR; TCRdb's copy has only in-frame clones and lacks some. For V, J and clone size, that table is used; D and trimming come from the DNA. This sample has hundreds of thousands of clones, with roughly 87% found just once. The CDR3 is made up of 15 amino acids. Participants reported their clinical history, and cohort assignment relied on those reports. Each recovered donor of Cohort 3 presented with two negative PCRs, clearance, or symptom resolution.

The rearrangement uses TRBV21-1 and TRBJ1-2. TRBV21-1 is annotated as a pseudogene. The source material was PBMCs or T cells enriched from blood (not recorded which). This receptor was obtained from a woman aged 18-35 years who had recovered from COVID-19. The CDR3 loop is CASSRSGRVIYGYTF. As DNA, the CDR3 is TGTGCCAGCAGCCGAAGCGGCAGAGTCATCTATGGCTACACCTTC.